These T cell receptor beta chains were read from a single sample in a study of CD8 T cells in Susac syndrome. One entry per CDR3 protein results from TCRdb running MiXCR on the immunoSEQ multiplex PCR reads. The data hold some 300,000 distinct CDR3 sequences, with approximately 85% observed a single time. The sequenced material came from CD8+ T cells from PBMCs. These receptors all come from a human donor with multiple sclerosis. Each CDR3 is given with its conserved first and last residue. A D gene is named only where the DNA matches it firmly. Where a row states a size, it is once, few, many or the class of an expanded clone; other rows omit it.

d_call	v_call	clone_size	j_call	cdr3_aa	cdr3_nt
TRBD1	TRBV7-9	-	TRBJ1-1	CASGLETGRAFF	TGTGCCAGCGGACTGGAGACAGGGCGAGCTTTCTTT
TRBD1	TRBV29-1	once	TRBJ1-2	CSVEGQGAGYTF	TGCAGCGTTGAAGGCCAGGGGGCCGGCTACACCTTC
-	TRBV30	once	TRBJ2-7	CAWSASTEQYF	TGTGCCTGGAGTGCAAGCACCGAGCAGTACTTC
-	TRBV20-1	-	TRBJ2-7	CSARDRNGVYEQYF	TGCAGTGCTAGAGATAGAAACGGAGTATACGAGCAGTACTTC
-	TRBV7-9	-	TRBJ2-1	CASSSGSDYNEQFF	TGTGCCAGCAGCTCGGGGTCAGACTACAATGAGCAGTTCTTC
-	TRBV9	-	TRBJ1-5	CASSVGGGGNQPQHF	TGTGCCAGCAGCGTAGGGGGCGGCGGCAATCAGCCCCAGCATTTT
TRBD2	TRBV5-6	-	TRBJ2-1	CASSVSGPEQFF	TGTGCCAGCAGCGTTAGCGGGCCTGAGCAGTTCTTC
-	TRBV7-9	-	TRBJ2-3	CASRDLTDTQYF	TGTGCCAGCCGGGACCTCACAGATACGCAGTATTTT
TRBD2	TRBV7-3	-	TRBJ2-5	CASTGKREGAETQYF	TGTGCCAGCACCGGGAAAAGGGAGGGTGCAGAGACCCAGTACTTC
TRBD2	TRBV4-3	-	TRBJ2-7	CASSQVFGGGYEQYF	TGCGCCAGCAGCCAAGTTTTTGGCGGGGGCTACGAGCAGTACTTC
TRBD1	TRBV12-3/TRBV12-4	-	TRBJ1-5	CASSLRQGPFNQPQHF	TGTGCCAGCAGTTTACGACAGGGGCCCTTCAATCAGCCCCAGCATTTT
TRBD2	TRBV29-1	-	TRBJ2-3	CSVEGREGLPPDTQYF	TGCAGCGTTGAAGGTCGGGAGGGGCTTCCCCCAGATACGCAGTATTTT
-	TRBV6-5	-	TRBJ2-3	CASRRVDTQYF	TGTGCCAGCAGACGTGTGGATACGCAGTATTTT